This TCR beta chain was identified during a study of PD-L1 blockade in urothelial cancer. Overall study: Patients began atezolizumab, 1,200 mg intravenously every 3 weeks, at some point between 2012 and 2014. Among blood samples, the median T cell count was about 130,000.

Assay used: immunoSEQ multiplex PCR; TCRdb lists only in-frame clones, some missing. The sample has 100,000 or so clones, around 90% seen once. Urothelial carcinoma, locally advanced or metastatic, affected the patients. Germline loops: CDR1 KGHSH, CDR2 LQKENI. CDR3 length: 16 amino acids. Unmatched junction bases numbered 4, after V lost 3 bases and J lost 2 bases. The chain links TRBV18 to TRBJ2-1, with 10 bases aligning to TRBD1. Source: PBMCs, taken around atezolizumab (anti-PD-L1) treatment. This TCR was recovered from a woman older than 75 with urothelial cancer. The CDR3 sequence is CASSPKGQGTYNEQFF. CDR3 coding DNA: TGTGCCAGCTCACCGAAGGGACAGGGGACCTACAATGAGCAGTTCTTC.